This TCR beta chain was recovered during a study of T cells in Graves' hyperthyroidism and ophthalmopathy. Amplification of TCR beta CDR3 regions was performed using RNA transcripts as template. HTBI primers drove first-round RT-PCR of the TCR CDR3. TCRdb passed the multiplex PCR reads through MiXCR, listing each CDR3 protein once. The sample lists about 400,000 distinct CDR3 sequences; more than 14% were seen once. There are 16 residues in the CDR3. Trimming took 5 bases from V and 0 from J, leaving 15 bases between them. Looked up from germline, CDR1 is MDHEN and CDR2 is SYDVKM. This clonotype was seen ten or more times.

The sequence was collected from a woman in her 30s with Graves' ophthalmopathy. The sequenced sample was blood. The chain has TRBV28 and TRBJ2-3; D gene uncertain. CDR3 nucleotides: TGTGCCAGCAGTCACCCTCCGATAACTAGCACAGATACGCAGTATTTT. It codes for CASSHPPITSTDTQYF.